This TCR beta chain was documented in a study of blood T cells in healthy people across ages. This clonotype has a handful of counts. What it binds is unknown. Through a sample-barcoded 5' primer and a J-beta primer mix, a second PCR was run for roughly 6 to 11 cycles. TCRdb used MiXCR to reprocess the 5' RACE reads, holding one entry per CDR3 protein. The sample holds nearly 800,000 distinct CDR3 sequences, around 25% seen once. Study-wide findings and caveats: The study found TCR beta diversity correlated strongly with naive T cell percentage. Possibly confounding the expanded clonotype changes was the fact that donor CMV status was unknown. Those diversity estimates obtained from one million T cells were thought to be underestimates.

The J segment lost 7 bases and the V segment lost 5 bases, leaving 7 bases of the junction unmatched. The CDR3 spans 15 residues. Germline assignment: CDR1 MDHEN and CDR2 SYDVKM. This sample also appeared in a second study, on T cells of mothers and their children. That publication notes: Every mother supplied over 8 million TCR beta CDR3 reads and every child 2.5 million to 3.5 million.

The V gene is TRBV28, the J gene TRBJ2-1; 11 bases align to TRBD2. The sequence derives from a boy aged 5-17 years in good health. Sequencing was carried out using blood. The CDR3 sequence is CASSISSGRPNEQFF. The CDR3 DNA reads TGTGCCAGCAGTATTTCTAGCGGGAGGCCAAATGAGCAGTTCTTC.